This entry lists 15 T cell receptor beta chains sequenced from one sample in a study of early T cells in non-severe SARS-CoV-2 infection. From the 5' RACE reads, TCRdb called clonotypes with MiXCR, one entry per CDR3 protein. The sample has 97,000 or so distinct CDR3 sequences, around 14% seen once; the top ten hold about 6%. The sequencing sample was made of whole blood. The receptor source for this set is an adult who was a healthcare worker with PCR-confirmed SARS-CoV-2 infection or an uninfected control (not recorded which).

In this sample, this clonotype turned up many times. The rearrangement links TRBV6-2 or TRBV6-3 to TRBJ2-7, with D perhaps TRBD2 (5 bases). Trimming pared 7 bases from V and 5 bases from J, leaving 9 bases between. CDR3 length: 11 amino acids. The germline CDR1 and CDR2 sequences are MNHEY and SVGEGT. Here the CDR3 DNA reads TGTGCCAGCACTCCGGGAAACGAGCAGTACTTC. This encodes CASTPGNEQYF.

This clonotype was observed many times. The chain joins TRBV7-3 to TRBJ2-3; the D is unclear. V lost 5 bases, J lost 4 bases, and 7 bases lay in between. Germline V CDR1 and CDR2: SGHTA, FQGTGA. The CDR3 length is 12 residues. CDR3: CASSLPADTQYF. Here the CDR3 DNA reads TGTGCCAGCAGCCTCCCCGCAGATACGCAGTATTTT.

This clonotype was seen a few times. This chain uses TRBV4-3 with TRBJ1-1; possibly TRBD1 for D (6 bases). Germline values: CDR1 LGHNA, CDR2 YSLEER. The CDR3 has 13 residues. Trimming stripped 3 bases from V and 7 bases from J, with 12 bases between. The CDR3 sequence is CASSHTWGHEAFF. The CDR3 DNA is TGCGCCAGCAGCCATACCTGGGGGCATGAAGCTTTCTTT.

The CDR3 DNA reads as TGTGCCAGCAGTTACTTTTTAGCGGGAGGCGAGCAGTACTTC. It specifies CASSYFLAGGEQYF. The chain employs TRBV6-2 or TRBV6-3 and TRBJ2-7; TRBD2 aligns across 10 bases. V was clipped by 1 base and J by 6 bases; unmatched bases: 3. The CDR3 length is 14 residues. The germline CDR1 and CDR2 sequences are MNHEY and SVGEGT.

This clonotype was seen ten or more times. The chain combines TRBV6-5 with TRBJ2-4; perhaps TRBD1 as D (5 bases). The CDR3 loop spans 16 amino acids. Germline assignment: CDR1 MNHEY and CDR2 SVGAGI. V lost 6 bases to trimming and J lost 0 bases, with 15 bases between them. CDR3 sequence: CASSSDSTLAKNIQYF. Here the CDR3 DNA reads TGTGCCAGCAGCTCCGACAGTACCTTAGCCAAAAACATTCAGTACTTC.

In this sample, this clonotype turned up a few times. This is likely a read error, given that the CDR3 carries no conserved phenylalanine or tryptophan at its end. The DNA is omitted, as the CDR3 cannot be located on it reliably, and the CDR3 follows TCRdb's listing. V is TRBV28 and J is TRBJ1-1; the table calls TRBD1, which could not be checked here. Inclusive of both ends, the CDR3 amounts to 13 amino acids. The germline V gene encodes CDR1 MDHEN and CDR2 SYDVKM. The CDR3 region is CASSLRQGRTPTV.

This clonotype was detected only a few times. The rearrangement uses TRBV28 and TRBJ2-2, with D perhaps matching TRBD1 (6 bases). Trimming took off 8 bases at V and 5 bases at J, with 15 bases between the two ends. CDR3 length equals 14 residues. Germline V gene sequence: CDR1 MDHEN, CDR2 SYDVKM. CDR3 in DNA: TGTGCCAGCTGGTCGGCAGGGGTAACCGGGGAGCTGTTTTTT. This translates into CASWSAGVTGELFF.

In its sample, this clonotype was seen a few times. The CDR3 nucleotides are TGTGCCAGCGGGGGGAACTATGCTTACGAGCAGTACTTC. Protein: CASGGNYAYEQYF. The V gene is TRBV2, the J gene TRBJ2-7; possible D gene TRBD2, 6 bases. This CDR3 has 13 amino acids. With 8 bases removed from V and 4 bases from J, the gap between germline ends came to 15 bases. Germline V lookup: CDR1 SNHLY, CDR2 FYNNEI.

This clonotype has a count of ten or more. V is TRBV10-2 and J is TRBJ1-6, with D maybe TRBD1 (6 bases). Germline CDR1 and CDR2: WSHSY and SAAADI. Trimming removed 4 bases at V and 9 bases at J, with 16 bases between. The CDR3 runs 15 residues. The CDR3 loop reads CASSGTGTSSSPLHF. Here the CDR3 DNA reads TGCGCCAGCAGTGGTACAGGGACGTCGAGTTCACCCCTCCACTTT.

V and J are TRBV5-1 and TRBJ2-5; D call uncertain. Per germline, CDR1 SGHRS and CDR2 YFSETQ. Trimming took off 4 bases at V and 5 bases at J, with 12 bases between the two ends. The CDR3 has 13 amino acids. The CDR3 DNA is TGCGCCAGCAGCCCGGATTGGTCGGAGACCCAGTACTTC. This gives the protein CASSPDWSETQYF.

This clonotype appeared a few times. The chain has TRBV19 and TRBJ1-5, with a tentative D call TRBD1 (5 bases). The V and J ends lost 3 bases and 2 bases respectively, with 8 bases between them. This CDR3 contains 14 residues. From germline, CDR1 is LNHDA and CDR2 SQIVND (reference sequence). As DNA, the CDR3 is TGTGCCAGTAGTATTGGGACGGGCAATCAGCCCCAGCATTTT. It codes for CASSIGTGNQPQHF.

This clonotype was counted ten times or more. The rearrangement links TRBV18 to TRBJ2-6; D is possibly TRBD1 or TRBD2 (5 bases each). Germline loops: CDR1 KGHSH, CDR2 LQKENI. CDR3 size: 17 residues. V was trimmed by 2 bases and J by 0 bases, leaving 11 bases between them. The CDR3 loop reads CASSPLGTNSGANVLTF. In DNA, the CDR3 is TGTGCCAGCTCACCATTAGGGACCAACTCTGGGGCCAACGTCCTGACTTTC. The variable domain in full, with the rest retrieved from reference TRBV18 and TRBJ2-6, is NAGVMQNPRHLVRRRGQEARLRCSPMKGHSHVYWYRQLPEEGLKFMVYLQKENIIDESGMPKERFSAEFPKEGPSILRIQQVVRGDSAAYFCASSPLGTNSGANVLTFGAGSRLTVL.

The rearrangement joins TRBV18 to TRBJ1-2; 7 positions match TRBD1. Losses at the gene ends were 5 bases for V and 3 bases for J; bases not matched to a gene: 9. Germline CDR1 is KGHSH and CDR2 is LQKENI. The CDR3 is made up of 15 amino acids. The CDR3 DNA reads TGTGCCAGCTCATTCATGGGACAGACCGACTATGGCTACACCTTC. It encodes CASSFMGQTDYGYTF.

This clonotype was seen a handful of times. The chain combines TRBV28 with TRBJ2-4, with no clear D. The CDR3 extends over 15 amino acids. The germline V and J ends were trimmed by 6 bases and 11 bases, with 23 bases remaining between them. Per germline, CDR1 MDHEN and CDR2 SYDVKM. The CDR3 bases are TGTGCCAGCAGCTCACCGCGGCTCTCCCGGTTCGTTCAGTACTTC. Translated: CASSSPRLSRFVQYF.

This clonotype showed up many times. The chain has TRBV7-9 and TRBJ2-2, with 13 positions matching TRBD2. J was trimmed by 7 bases and V by 5 bases; bases with no gene match: 4. The V gene's germline CDR1 is SEHNR and CDR2 FQNEAQ (reference sequence). The CDR3 contains 15 residues. The CDR3 reads CASSRLAGGVGELFF. CDR3 nucleotides: TGTGCCAGCAGCCGACTAGCGGGAGGAGTCGGGGAGCTGTTTTTT.